This TCR beta chain was documented in a study of metastatic and nonmetastatic thyroid tumors. The wider study: The study looked at repertoires side by side in blood and in tumor or nodule tissue from malignant and benign thyroid patients. Findings and caveats of the study: In both blood and tumor samples, TCR beta diversity was reported significantly higher for malignant than benign nodules.

With respect to this clone: The antigen remains undetermined.

Germline V gene lookup returns CDR1 MNHEY and CDR2 SMNVEV (reference sequence). This CDR3 region has 13 residues. Trimming stripped 4 bases from V and 0 bases from J, with 6 bases between. No patient had received any treatment before thyroid surgery. MiXCR was used by TCRdb to re-call the PCR reads. The sample contains 5,100 or so clones, less than 35% of which appear only once. The sequence came from a female donor with papillary thyroid cancer or a benign thyroid nodule (not recorded which). Some clones in this sample may be carry-over from other donors' samples. Sequences were obtained from adjacent normal tissue. This chain links TRBV27 with TRBJ2-5; D uncertain. CDR3 sequence reads: CASSYIDQETQYF. The CDR3 nucleotides are TGTGCCAGCAGTTACATTGACCAAGAGACCCAGTACTTC.